This entry is about one T cell receptor (beta chain). This record belongs to a study of radiation and T cells in renal cell carcinoma. Time point defined: blood 2 weeks post-SBRT. The treatment denotes: 15 Gy SBRT to primary tumor, nephrectomy 4 weeks later. V shed 0 bases and J shed 4 bases, with 12 bases lying between them. Germline V lookup: CDR1 SGHDN, CDR2 FVKESK. The CDR3 is made up of 15 amino acids. Only in-frame clones appear in the TCRdb table, and some are missing; sequencing was by immunoSEQ multiplex PCR. This sample has fewer than 150,000 clones; roughly 91% occur once, and the top ten carry more than 5%.

The sample in question was blood, obtained from a patient whose treatment included radiotherapy and nephrectomy. The chain uses TRBV14 and TRBJ1-2; D not certain. This sequence originates from a woman aged 70 to 79 with renal cell carcinoma. The CDR3 region has the DNA TGTGCCAGCAGCCAAGAGGGAAGGACTTTCTATGGCTACACCTTC. Translation: CASSQEGRTFYGYTF. The whole variable domain, filled in from reference TRBV14 and TRBJ1-2, reads EAGVTQFPSHSVIEKGQTVTLRCDPISGHDNLYWYRRVMGKEIKFLLHFVKESKQDESGMPNNRFLAERTGGTYSTLKVQPAELEDSGVYFCASSQEGRTFYGYTFGSGTRLTVV.